A selection of T cell receptor beta chains follows, all from one sample in a study of cytomegalovirus exposure and HLA in healthy donors. This table comes from immunoSEQ multiplex PCR, and its TCRdb copy is limited to in-frame clones, with some not included. The table includes over 100,000 clones, roughly 74% detected once. The specimen was PBMCs. All receptors derive from a woman younger than 45 in good health and CMV-seronegative. The CDR3 runs from the conserved cysteine through the conserved F or W. D genes are given only for firm matches. Where a row states a size, it is once, few, many or the class of an expanded clone; other rows omit it.

>TRBV19|TRBD1|TRBJ1-1|.
CASSPPPGQAILGPEAFF
TGTGCCAGTAGTCCCCCCCCGGGACAGGCAATCCTCGGGCCTGAAGCTTTCTTT
>TRBV7-9|TRBD1|TRBJ1-5|.
CASSEDRGRQPQHF
TGTGCCAGCAGCGAGGACAGGGGCAGGCAGCCCCAGCATTTT
>TRBV27|.|TRBJ1-1|once
CASSLSGVNTEAFF
TGTGCCAGCAGTTTATCGGGCGTAAACACTGAAGCTTTCTTT
>TRBV29-1|TRBD2|TRBJ2-1|.
CSVDYSGGAVSEQFF
TGCAGCGTTGACTATAGCGGGGGGGCTGTAAGTGAGCAGTTCTTC
>TRBV25-1|.|TRBJ1-2|.
CASSDQGNYGYPF
TGTGCCAGCAGTGATCAGGGTAACTATGGCTACCCCTTC
>TRBV2|.|TRBJ1-1|few
CASSVRTVNTEAFF
TGTGCCAGCAGTGTCAGGACAGTGAACACTGAAGCTTTCTTT
>TRBV18|TRBD1|TRBJ1-1|.
CASSRGLNTEAFF
TGTGCCAGCTCAAGGGGGCTGAACACTGAAGCTTTCTTT
>TRBV11-2|.|TRBJ1-1|.
CASVLTAYNTEAFF
TGTGCCAGCGTCCTGACAGCTTACAACACTGAAGCTTTCTTT
>TRBV13|TRBD1|TRBJ1-2|once
CASSAGTGGNYGYTF
TGTGCCAGCAGCGCGGGCACAGGGGGAAACTATGGCTACACCTTC
>TRBV4-3|TRBD2|TRBJ2-7|.
CASSQGTSGALRSEQYF
TGCGCCAGCAGCCAAGGGACTAGCGGGGCCCTGCGGAGCGAGCAGTACTTC
>TRBV6-1|.|TRBJ2-3|.
CASSVRGSSPPPDTQYF
TGTGCCAGCAGTGTCCGAGGGAGTAGTCCCCCTCCAGATACGCAGTATTTT
>TRBV6-1|TRBD1|TRBJ1-2|.
CASSRDSLNYGYTF
TGTGCCAGCAGTCGGGACAGTCTTAACTATGGCTACACCTTC
>TRBV13|TRBD1|TRBJ1-1|few
CASSLGTGGTEAFF
TGTGCCAGCAGCTTAGGGACAGGGGGAACTGAAGCTTTCTTT
>TRBV2|.|TRBJ1-1|.
CASSFLGGVGAFF
TGTGCCAGCAGTTTCCTGGGGGGAGTAGGAGCTTTCTTT
>TRBV4-3|TRBD2|TRBJ2-5|.
CASSQGYGGVGETQYF
TGCGCCAGCAGCCAGGGGTACGGGGGGGTCGGGGAGACCCAGTACTTC
>TRBV7-3|TRBD2|TRBJ2-5|.
CASSFLGTGGSETQYF
TGTGCCAGCAGCTTCCTGGGTACGGGGGGGTCGGAGACCCAGTACTTC
>TRBV11-2|.|TRBJ2-2|.
CASSLSLGELFF
TGTGCCAGCAGCTTATCCCTCGGGGAGCTGTTTTTT
>TRBV27|.|TRBJ2-7|.
CASSSGGATPSLRDYEQYF
TGTGCCAGCAGTTCAGGAGGGGCAACCCCTTCCCTTAGGGACTACGAGCAGTACTTC
>TRBV27|.|TRBJ1-2|few
CASSLSYNIYGYTF
TGTGCCAGCAGTTTATCGTACAACATCTATGGCTACACCTTC
>TRBV6-5|.|TRBJ1-2|.
CASSYSGYGYTF
TGTGCCAGCAGTTATTCAGGGTATGGCTACACCTTC
>TRBV9|TRBD2|TRBJ2-1|.
CASGTKTGSYNEQFF
TGTGCCAGCGGGACTAAGACTGGCTCCTACAATGAGCAGTTCTTC
>TRBV12-5|TRBD1|TRBJ2-2|.
CASGLVLGPGGNTGELFF
TGTGCTAGTGGTTTGGTACTCGGGCCAGGGGGCAACACCGGGGAGCTGTTTTTT
>TRBV4-1|.|TRBJ1-1|.
CASSPLRGQPNTEAFF
TGCGCCAGCAGCCCACTACGGGGACAACCGAACACTGAAGCTTTCTTT
>TRBV5-1|TRBD2|TRBJ2-7|few
CASSLAPGLAGSYEQYF
TGCGCCAGCAGCTTGGCCCCCGGACTAGCGGGCTCCTACGAGCAGTACTTC
>TRBV7-9|TRBD1|TRBJ2-7|.
CASSSWTGGMDEQYF
TGTGCCAGCAGCTCTTGGACAGGGGGCATGGACGAGCAGTACTTC
>TRBV6-5|.|TRBJ2-5|.
CASSYSGHPETQYF
TGTGCCAGCAGTTACTCTGGGCATCCCGAGACCCAGTACTTC
>TRBV6-5|TRBD2|TRBJ2-3|.
CASSYRLARTDTQYF
TGTGCCAGCAGCTACCGACTAGCCAGGACGGATACGCAGTATTTT
>TRBV19|TRBD1|TRBJ1-5|.
CASSRQGIQPQHF
TGTGCCAGTAGCCGACAGGGGATACAGCCCCAGCATTTT
>TRBV6-5|TRBD1|TRBJ2-5|.
CASRPTGIKTQYF
TGTGCCAGCAGGCCGACAGGGATAAAGACCCAGTACTTC
>TRBV28|.|TRBJ1-1|.
CASTNPGHPNTEAFF
TGTGCCAGCACTAATCCGGGACACCCGAACACTGAAGCTTTCTTT
>TRBV6-1|.|TRBJ2-7|.
CASRPPGAYEQYF
TGTGCCAGCAGGCCACCGGGGGCCTACGAGCAGTACTTC
>TRBV19|.|TRBJ1-1|few
CASSIRLRAFF
TGTGCCAGTAGTATCCGTTTACGGGCTTTCTTT
>TRBV5-1|TRBD1|TRBJ2-7|once
CASSLGPGQGARSYEQYF
TGCGCCAGCAGCTTGGGCCCGGGACAGGGGGCGCGGAGCTACGAGCAGTACTTC
>TRBV27|.|TRBJ1-2|few
CASRVGGEANYGYTF
TGTGCCAGCAGGGTCGGGGGGGAAGCTAACTATGGCTACACCTTC
>TRBV6-1|TRBD1|TRBJ1-5|.
CASSETGIQPQHF
TGTGCCAGCAGTGAGACAGGGATTCAGCCCCAGCATTTT
>TRBV19|.|TRBJ1-1|.
CASSTEGTEAFF
TGTGCCAGTAGCACGGAGGGCACTGAAGCTTTCTTT
>TRBV27|TRBD1|TRBJ2-7|.
CASSFTRDSYEQYF
TGTGCCAGCAGTTTTACCCGGGACAGCTACGAGCAGTACTTC
>TRBV5-1|.|TRBJ2-7|.
CASSRGTVYEQYF
TGCGCCAGCAGCCGCGGGACAGTATACGAGCAGTACTTC
>TRBV12-5|.|TRBJ1-5|.
CASGLGDSSGKPQHF
TGTGCTAGTGGTTTGGGGGACTCCTCGGGAAAGCCCCAGCATTTT
>TRBV7-6|TRBD2|TRBJ2-3|.
CASSLETSGRGTDTQYF
TGTGCCAGCAGCTTAGAGACTAGCGGGAGAGGCACAGATACGCAGTATTTT
>TRBV5-6|.|TRBJ1-1|.
CASSLAGGNTEAFF
TGTGCCAGCAGCTTGGCCGGGGGTAACACTGAAGCTTTCTTT
>TRBV19|.|TRBJ1-2|few
CASIRTGRDGYTF
TGTGCCAGTATCCGAACAGGGAGAGATGGCTACACCTTC